The next 30 T cell receptor beta chains were all read from a single sample in a study of CD8 T cells in Susac syndrome (dated by TCRdb to about 2019). The method was the immunoSEQ multiplex PCR assay. RNA was extracted with the RNeasy kit and roughly 0.5 to 1 ug was reverse transcribed using random hexamers. TCRdb reworked the public reads: Q25 trimming with fastp, MiXCR clone assembly, productive beta chains retained. CDR3 protein duplicates are merged, each entry listing the most common genes and DNA. The sample table contains about 140,000 distinct CDR3 sequences; only one count was recorded for roughly 94% of them. The top ten clonotypes cover around 0.2% of the sample. Sequencing input: CD8+ T cells from PBMCs. The receptors were sampled from a human donor with Susac syndrome.

CDR3 nucleotides: TGTGCCACCGGACAGGGGTCCTACGAGCAGTACTTC. Protein sequence: CATGQGSYEQYF. This chain connects TRBV12-3 or TRBV12-4 to TRBJ2-7, with 9 bases that match TRBD1. CDR3 length: 12 residues. Trimming took 10 bases from V and 1 from J; bases not matched to a gene: 2.

This clonotype has just one count. The V call is TRBV6-6, the J call TRBJ2-5; 8 nucleotides match TRBD1. The CDR3 has 14 residues. Germline V gene lookup returns CDR1 MNHNY and CDR2 SVGAGI (reference sequence). V lost 6 bases and J lost 4; bases outside the gene matches: 7. The CDR3: CASSSDRAGETQYF. The CDR3 region has the DNA TGTGCCAGCAGCTCGGACAGGGCGGGAGAGACCCAGTACTTC.

The chain joins TRBV20-1 to TRBJ1-2; no firm D call. Trimming removed 0 bases from V and 7 bases from J, with 21 bases in between. The CDR3 spans 16 residues. The germline gives CDR1 DFQATT, CDR2 SNEGSKA (reference sequence). CDR3 DNA: TGCAGTGCTAGAGATCTGGTGGTCCTAGGGTCCGTTGGCTACACCTTC. Its translation is CSARDLVVLGSVGYTF.

The chain uses TRBV20-1 and TRBJ2-7, with TRBD2 identical over 15 bases. Germline CDR1 reads DFQATT; CDR2 reads SNEGSKA (reference sequence). Losses at the gene ends were 6 bases for V and 7 bases for J; bases not matched to a gene: 7. The CDR3 length is 14 residues. For the CDR3, the DNA is TGCAGTGCCCGAGGGGGGACTAGCGGGAGGGAGCAGTACTTC. Its protein is CSARGGTSGREQYF.

V gene TRBV29-1 combines with J gene TRBJ2-7, with TRBD2 matching 7 bases. V lost 6 bases, J lost 3 bases, and 14 bases stayed unmatched. Germline V gene lookup returns CDR1 SQVTM and CDR2 ANQGSEA. The CDR3 covers 15 residues. The CDR3 protein is CSVFWGGDEDYEQYF. In nucleotides, the CDR3 is TGCAGCGTCTTCTGGGGGGGGGATGAAGACTACGAGCAGTACTTC.

Here the CDR3 reads CASSPPGVSYEQYF. DNA of the CDR3: TGTGCCAGCAGCCCACCGGGGGTCTCCTACGAGCAGTACTTC. The V and J genes are TRBV7-2 and TRBJ2-7; a weak D match, TRBD2 (6 bases). The CDR3 runs 14 residues. Germline lookup yields CDR1 SGHTA and CDR2 FQGNSA. V was cut by 5 bases and J by 0 bases, with 11 bases left in between.

The J gene is TRBJ2-7, the V gene TRBV4-2, with a weak D call TRBD1 (6 bases). The CDR3 has 13 amino acids. The germline gives CDR1 LGHNA, CDR2 YNFKEQ. With 0 bases removed from V and 7 bases from J, the gap between germline ends came to 10 bases. The CDR3 here is CASSQDRQGEQYF. DNA for the CDR3: TGTGCCAGCAGCCAAGATCGGCAGGGGGAGCAGTACTTC.

This chain joins TRBV4-1 and TRBJ1-1, with D unclear. The germline CDR1 and CDR2 sequences are MGHRA and YSYEKL. CDR3 length: 13 amino acids. Trimming took off 0 bases at V and 7 bases at J, with 9 bases between the two ends. CDR3 sequence reads: CASSQEAEDEAFF. The CDR3 bases are TGCGCCAGCAGCCAAGAGGCGGAAGATGAAGCTTTCTTT.

The V call is TRBV11-2, the J call TRBJ2-5; tentatively, D is TRBD2 (5 bases). Trimming shortened V by 1 base and J by 2 bases, and 11 bases separated the two germline ends. CDR3 length equals 15 residues. Looked up from germline, CDR1 is SGHAT and CDR2 is FQNNGV. The CDR3 is CASSLGLDSQETQYF. The CDR3 DNA reads TGTGCCAGCAGCTTAGGATTGGACTCTCAAGAGACCCAGTACTTC.

This clonotype was observed a single time. The V call is TRBV4-1, the J call TRBJ1-1, with a tentative D call TRBD1 (6 bases). CDR1 is MGHRA, CDR2 YSYEKL, per germline. The CDR3 is made up of 19 amino acids. With 0 bases removed from V and 5 bases from J, the gap between germline ends came to 25 bases. CDR3 in DNA: TGCGCCAGCAGCCAAGATCCCGCTCTCAGGGGACTTGGTGAGACTGAAGCTTTCTTT. Its translation is CASSQDPALRGLGETEAFF.

V and J are TRBV27 and TRBJ2-1; D could derive from TRBD1 or TRBD2 (6 bases each). There are 18 residues in the CDR3. Trimming pared 1 base from V and 1 base from J, leaving 17 bases between. CDR1 MNHEY and CDR2 SMNVEV come from the germline V gene (reference sequence). The CDR3 reads CASSLYPPTGGSYNEQFF. The DNA of the CDR3 is TGTGCCAGCAGTTTATACCCACCGACAGGAGGGTCCTACAATGAGCAGTTCTTC.

This clonotype was detected only once. The gene calls are TRBV30 and TRBJ1-2; tentative D call: TRBD1 (5 bases). Deletions cut 1 base from V and 4 bases from J, with 16 bases between. The CDR3 is 15 residues long. Looked up from germline, CDR1 is GTSNPN and CDR2 is SVGIG (reference sequence). The CDR3, as DNA: TGTGCCTGGAGTGCCCCGTCCCCGGGACGCTATGGCTACACCTTC. Its protein is CAWSAPSPGRYGYTF.

The chain couples TRBV27 to TRBJ1-1; the D is unclear. CDR1 and CDR2 (germline): MNHEY, SMNVEV (reference sequence). The V gene lost 0 bases and the J gene lost 0 bases, with 8 bases spanning the gap. CDR3 size: 15 residues. The CDR3 region has the DNA TGTGCCAGCAGTTTATCGGTACTCATGAACACTGAAGCTTTCTTT. Protein sequence: CASSLSVLMNTEAFF.

In DNA form, the CDR3 reads TGCGCCAGCAGCCCGACTAGCGGATGGGACGAGCAGTACTTC. Translating gives CASSPTSGWDEQYF. The V gene is TRBV4-1, the J gene TRBJ2-7; 9 nucleotides align to TRBD2. V lost 4 bases to trimming and J lost 5 bases; unmatched junction nucleotides: 6. The CDR3 spans 14 residues. Germline CDR1 is MGHRA and CDR2 is YSYEKL.

The chain employs TRBV28 and TRBJ2-7; 13 bases match TRBD2. This CDR3 has 15 residues. V dropped 6 bases and J dropped 0; count of bases not matched to a gene: 2. The germline CDR1 and CDR2 sequences are MDHEN and SYDVKM. CDR3: CASRWTSGSSYEQYF. The DNA for the CDR3 is TGTGCCAGCAGGTGGACTAGCGGGAGCTCCTACGAGCAGTACTTC.

This chain connects TRBV27 to TRBJ2-1; 8 nucleotides line up with TRBD2. Germline V gene data show CDR1 as MNHEY and CDR2 as SMNVEV (reference sequence). V lost 7 bases to trimming and J lost 1 base; unmatched junction nucleotides: 6. The CDR3 sequence is 15 residues long. The CDR3 loop is CASNFAGGSYNEQFF. The DNA for the CDR3 is TGTGCCAGCAATTTTGCGGGAGGATCCTACAATGAGCAGTTCTTC.

CDR3 sequence reads: CASSSETAEAFF. CDR3 sequence (DNA): TGCGCCAGCAGCTCCGAAACCGCTGAAGCTTTCTTT. The gene calls are TRBV5-1 and TRBJ1-1, with D uncertain. CDR1 SGHRS and CDR2 YFSETQ come from the germline V gene. The CDR3 runs to 12 residues. The V end lost 3 bases, the J end lost 6 bases, and 9 bases lay between the germline ends. The full variable domain, completed using reference TRBV5-1 and TRBJ1-1, is KAGVTQTPRYLIKTRGQQVTLSCSPISGHRSVSWYQQTPGQGLQFLFEYFSETQRNKGNFPGRFSGRQFSNSRSEMNVSTLELGDSALYLCASSSETAEAFFGQGTRLTVV.

The table lists this clonotype with a count of one. This chain links TRBV29-1 with TRBJ2-5, with 7 bases that match TRBD1. Per the germline V gene, CDR1 is SQVTM and CDR2 is ANQGSEA. The V gene end was trimmed by 6 bases and the J gene end by 2 bases; junction bases not matched to a gene: 6. The length of the CDR3 is 13 residues. The CDR3 DNA follows: TGCAGCGTAAAAGCAGGGGGACAAGAGACCCAGTACTTC. Translating it yields CSVKAGGQETQYF.

To note about this clonotype: The junction departs from the called germline gene at one end, perhaps through a read error. The rearrangement joins TRBV7-7 to TRBJ2-1, with D unclear. Germline V gene data show CDR1 as SSHAT and CDR2 as FNYEAQ (reference sequence). The CDR3 totals 13 residues. This CDR3 is CASSLVHGNEQFF. The CDR3 region has the DNA TGTGCTAGCAGCTTAGTCCACGGCAATGAGCAGTTCTTC. The full variable domain, with the rest looked up from reference TRBV7-7 and TRBJ2-1, is GAGVSQSPRYKVTKRGQDVTLRCDPISSHATLYWYQQALGQGPEFLTYFNYEAQPDKSGLPSDRFSAERPEGSISTLTIQRTEQRDSAMYRCASSLVHGNEQFFGPGTRLTVL.

This clonotype was found once. The chain joins TRBV24-1 to TRBJ2-1, with 9 bases lining up with TRBD1. V lost 4 bases and J lost 7; bases outside the gene matches: 4. From germline, CDR1 is KGHDR and CDR2 SFDVKD. CDR3 length: 14 residues. CDR3 bases: TGTGCCACCAGTGAGGGCGGGACAGGGAATGAGCAGTTCTTC. Residues: CATSEGGTGNEQFF.

The chain recombines TRBV3-1 with TRBJ2-5, with no clear D. From germline, CDR1 is LGHDT and CDR2 YNNKEL (reference sequence). V was cut by 7 bases and J by 5 bases, with 8 bases left in between. The CDR3 loop spans 11 amino acids. This CDR3 is CASIGEETQYF. The CDR3 bases are TGTGCCAGCATTGGAGAGGAGACCCAGTACTTC.

The gene calls are TRBV24-1 and TRBJ2-1; D call uncertain. Germline-derived CDR1 and CDR2 are KGHDR and SFDVKD. The V and J ends lost 1 base and 10 bases respectively, with 10 bases between them. The CDR3 contains 13 residues. CDR3 in amino acids: CATSDFGSTEQFF. The CDR3 DNA reads as TGTGCCACCAGTGATTTCGGTAGCACGGAGCAGTTCTTC.

The V gene is TRBV5-4, the J gene TRBJ2-7; 9 bases fit TRBD1. The V gene end was trimmed by 1 base and the J gene end by 6 bases; junction bases not matched to a gene: 11. The germline V gene has CDR1 SGHNT and CDR2 YYREEE (reference sequence). The CDR3 covers 16 residues. The DNA of the CDR3 is TGTGCCAGCAGCTTGCCTCCGGGACAGGGAAGTGGCGAGCAGTACTTC. Translating gives CASSLPPGQGSGEQYF.

The J gene is TRBJ2-3, the V gene TRBV7-2; 12 bases are shared with TRBD2. CDR3 length: 15 amino acids. CDR1 is SGHTA, CDR2 FQGNSA, per germline. V was pared by 5 bases and J by 4 bases, with 4 bases of the junction left unmatched. The DNA for the CDR3 is TGTGCCAGCAGCACGACTAGCGGGAGTTCAGATACGCAGTATTTT. Its protein product is CASSTTSGSSDTQYF.

CDR3: CASSVEVGGRPPSGANVLTF. CDR3 bases: TGTGCCAGCAGCGTAGAGGTTGGGGGCAGGCCGCCCTCTGGGGCCAACGTCCTGACTTTC. The gene calls are TRBV9 and TRBJ2-6, with a tentative D call TRBD1 (6 bases). Germline assignment: CDR1 SGDLS and CDR2 YYNGEE. The CDR3 has 20 amino acids. Deletions cut 0 bases from V and 0 bases from J, with 19 bases between.

The chain combines TRBV4-1 with TRBJ1-1; a possible D gene is TRBD1 (5 bases). CDR1 is MGHRA, CDR2 YSYEKL, per germline. The CDR3 contains 19 residues. The V end lost 0 bases, the J end lost 2 bases, and 22 bases lay between the germline ends. CDR3 in DNA: TGCGCCAGCAGCCAAGAGATGGGGATGAGGGGAGGACAAAACACTGAAGCTTTCTTT. It translates to CASSQEMGMRGGQNTEAFF.

V is TRBV7-2 and J is TRBJ2-2; 7 bases fit TRBD1. There are 17 residues in the CDR3. In germline, CDR1 is SGHTA, CDR2 FQGNSA. V trimming: 0 bases; J trimming: 0 bases; junction bases outside the gene matches: 4. CDR3 bases: TGTGCCAGCAGCTTAGCCCGGGACAGCGCGAACACCGGGGAGCTGTTTTTT. Encoded protein: CASSLARDSANTGELFF.

The gene calls are TRBV12-3 or TRBV12-4 and TRBJ2-5; no definite D call. V was trimmed by 2 bases and J by 0 bases, leaving 10 bases between them. The CDR3 has 15 amino acids. The chain's CDR3 is CASSLRTAYQETQYF. The CDR3 DNA reads TGTGCCAGCAGTTTAAGGACGGCTTACCAAGAGACCCAGTACTTC.

This clonotype was counted a single time. The chain uses TRBV27 and TRBJ2-2; the match to TRBD1 covers 7 bases. The V gene's germline CDR1 is MNHEY and CDR2 SMNVEV (reference sequence). The CDR3 is made up of 16 amino acids. The V and J ends lost 4 bases and 1 base, in that order; junction bases with no gene match: 6. CDR3 sequence reads: CASSSSGTVNTGELFF. DNA for the CDR3: TGTGCCAGCAGTTCCTCCGGGACAGTGAACACCGGGGAGCTGTTTTTT.

The chain employs TRBV12-3 or TRBV12-4 and TRBJ1-1; no clear D. The CDR3 extends over 15 amino acids. V lost 0 bases to trimming and J lost 1 base, with 9 bases between them. The CDR3 loop reads CASSLAGWGNTEAFF. The CDR3 nucleotides read TGTGCCAGCAGTTTAGCCGGGTGGGGGAACACTGAAGCTTTCTTT.